This T cell receptor beta chain originates from a study of T cell repertoires in cytomegalovirus infection. Study findings and constraints: What dominated the ex vivo response were HLA-C-restricted CMV-specific TCR beta clonotypes.

Between the trimmed V and J ends, which lost 0 bases and 7 bases, there was a span of 27 bases. The CDR3 extends over 19 amino acids. Per germline, CDR1 SGHAT and CDR2 FQNNGV. This clonotype was found many times. The antigen remains unidentified. TCRdb redid the calling of the reads with MiXCR, one entry per CDR3 protein. This sample has approximately 500,000 distinct CDR3 sequences, with about 15% found just once. This clonotype was obtained from a human donor in good health (CMV status not recorded). Some clones in this sample may be carry-over from other donors' samples. V usage is TRBV11-2 and J usage is TRBJ1-2, with D possibly matching TRBD1 (5 bases). Sample: CD8+ T cells from PBMCs. CDR3 DNA: TGTGCCAGCAGCTTAGATTTTAGGGGACGGCGTGGTCCAACCTTTGGCTACACCTTC. Protein: CASSLDFRGRRGPTFGYTF.